This T cell receptor beta chain was profiled in a study of CD8 T cells in ankylosing spondylitis. General observations from the study: One TCR beta motif, made up of 7 or 8 highly homologous variants, appeared characteristic of ankylosing spondylitis blood.

TCRdb reanalysed the 5' RACE reads using MiXCR and keeps one entry per CDR3 protein. The top ten clones hold roughly 0.51% of a sample with some 800,000 distinct CDR3 sequences, roughly 12% of them seen once. This clonotype was recorded many times. Its antigen is not identified. The specimen was blood, either unsorted or a sorted T cell fraction (not recorded which). This receptor was identified in a male donor with ankylosing spondylitis.

The CDR3 reads CASRVTGTDGYTF. CDR3 sequence (DNA): TGTGCCAGCAGGGTTACCGGGACCGATGGCTACACCTTC. This sequence joins TRBV6-1 and TRBJ1-2, with D perhaps matching TRBD1 (5 bases). V lost 6 bases to trimming and J lost 6 bases, with 14 bases between them. The CDR3 loop spans 13 amino acids. CDR1 and CDR2 from the germline V gene are MNHNS and SASEGT.